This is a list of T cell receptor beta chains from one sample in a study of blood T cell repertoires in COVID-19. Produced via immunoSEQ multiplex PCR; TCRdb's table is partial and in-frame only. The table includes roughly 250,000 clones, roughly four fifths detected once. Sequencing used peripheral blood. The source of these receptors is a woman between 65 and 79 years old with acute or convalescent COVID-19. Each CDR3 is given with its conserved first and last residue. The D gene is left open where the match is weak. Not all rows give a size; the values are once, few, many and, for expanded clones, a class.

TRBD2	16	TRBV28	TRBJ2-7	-	CASSSAGLISSYEQYF	TGTGCCAGCAGTTCAGCGGGACTGATCTCCTCCTACGAGCAGTACTTC
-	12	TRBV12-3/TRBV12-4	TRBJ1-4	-	CASSFRGEKLFF	TGTGCCAGCAGTTTCCGAGGAGAAAAACTGTTTTTT
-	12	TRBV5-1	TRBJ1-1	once	CASSPTGVEAFF	TGCGCCAGCAGCCCGACAGGTGTTGAAGCTTTCTTT
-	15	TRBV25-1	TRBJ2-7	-	CASEDGTQYKKEQYF	TGTGCCAGCGAAGACGGGACTCAATATAAGAAGGAGCAGTACTTC
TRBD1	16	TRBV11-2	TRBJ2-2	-	CASSLRGTGYTGELFF	TGTGCCAGCAGCTTAAGGGGGACAGGGTACACCGGGGAGCTGTTTTTT
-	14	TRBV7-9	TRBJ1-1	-	CASSTHLANTEAFF	TGTGCCAGCAGTACCCATTTGGCGAACACTGAAGCTTTCTTT
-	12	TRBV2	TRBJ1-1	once	CASSLLRAEAFF	TGTGCCAGCAGTTTACTACGCGCTGAAGCTTTCTTT
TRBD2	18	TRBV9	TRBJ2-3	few	CASSVGTSGGASTDTQYF	TGTGCCAGCAGCGTCGGGACTAGCGGGGGGGCTAGCACAGATACGCAGTATTTT
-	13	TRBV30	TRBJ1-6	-	CAWSAGFNSPLHF	TGTGCCTGGAGTGCCGGTTTCAATTCACCCCTCCACTTT
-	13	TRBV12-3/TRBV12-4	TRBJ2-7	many	CASSPGLSYEQYF	TGTGCCAGCAGTCCCGGGTTATCCTACGAGCAGTACTTC
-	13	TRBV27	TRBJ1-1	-	CASSLWGGAEAFF	TGTGCCAGCAGTTTATGGGGGGGAGCTGAAGCTTTCTTT
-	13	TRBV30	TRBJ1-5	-	CAWTGRANQPQHF	TGTGCCTGGACGGGCAGGGCCAATCAGCCCCAGCATTTT
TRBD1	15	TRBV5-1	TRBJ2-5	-	CASSLDATGVETQYF	TGCGCCAGCAGCTTGGACGCTACAGGGGTAGAGACCCAGTACTTC